This TCR beta chain was captured by sequencing in a study of T cell responses to AZD1222 COVID-19 vaccine. Looking at the study overall: Pooled samples include second doses given at about 4 or 12 weeks. Points from the study as a whole: It was only after the peak T cell response that any repertoires were sampled. Along spike, vaccine-associated CD4 TCRs were found throughout, with dominance at 160-218 and 743-854.

Produced via immunoSEQ multiplex PCR; TCRdb's table is partial and in-frame only. The data hold 100,000 to 130,000 clones, with around 90% observed a single time. Details on this clone: Its antigen is not identified.

Germline V gene data show CDR1 as SGHAT and CDR2 as FQNNGV. The length of the CDR3 is 13 residues. Trimming stripped 3 bases from V and 3 bases from J, with 9 bases between. Sequencing used peripheral blood, obtained on day 0 of AZD1222 vaccination. The chain recombines TRBV11-2 with TRBJ2-7; TRBD2 might be the D (6 bases). The TCR originated in an adult in good health. The CDR3 DNA reads TGTGCCAGCAGCTTCGGGACTTACTACGAGCAGTACTTC. This encodes CASSFGTYYEQYF. Looking up the rest from reference TRBV11-2 and TRBJ2-7 gives the full variable domain: EAGVAQSPRYKIIEKRQSVAFWCNPISGHATLYWYQQILGQGPKLLIQFQNNGVVDDSQLPKDRFSAERLKGVDSTLKIQPAKLEDSAVYLCASSFGTYYEQYFGPGTRLTVT.